This TCR beta chain was retrieved from a study of blood T cell repertoires in COVID-19. Study-level information: Whether acute or convalescent, the COVID-19 samples came from the United States, Italy and Spain. Sample material is recorded as cDNA or gDNA derived from T cells, B-cell-depleted T cells, or PBMCs.

In this sample, this clone turned up a few times. In the authors' workflow: Amplification of reference gene primers provided the estimated nucleated cell counts. Libraries were prepared by immunoSEQ multiplex PCR; TCRdb keeps only in-frame clonotypes and omits some of them. From that table come the V and J calls and clone size; the DNA was used to work out D and trimming. The data contain roughly 160,000 clones, roughly 85% of them singletons. The germline V gene encodes CDR1 KGHSH and CDR2 LQKENI. The ends lost 3 bases at V and 8 bases at J; junction bases unmatched: 5. This CDR3 has 14 residues. The source of this sequence is a woman older than 75 with acute or convalescent COVID-19. The rearrangement joins TRBV18 to TRBJ2-1; 9 bases fit TRBD1. Material: peripheral blood. The CDR3 reads CASSPRTGVDEQFF. Written as DNA, the CDR3 is TGTGCCAGCTCACCTCGGACAGGGGTGGATGAGCAGTTCTTC.